Each of the 24 T cell receptor beta chains below was sequenced from the same sample in a study of blood T cells in healthy people across ages (dated by TCRdb to between 2014 and 2017). Libraries were prepared through 5' RACE. Instrument used: Illumina HiSeq 2500. A second PCR of 7 to 11 cycles was performed with a sample-barcoded 5' primer and a J-beta primer mix. TCRdb redid the processing of the public reads, applying fastp at Q25 and MiXCR, and retained in-frame beta chains. Entries are consolidated by CDR3 protein sequence, retaining the most common genes and DNA. A total of fewer than 1 million distinct CDR3 sequences appear in this sample, more than 40% of them only once. The ten biggest clones cover about 21% of the sample. The material sequenced was blood. These receptors came from a man in his 60s in good health.

V usage is TRBV4-3 and J usage is TRBJ2-3, with D maybe TRBD1 (5 bases). The V gene's germline CDR1 is LGHNA and CDR2 YSLEER. Trimming left V 4 bases short and J 6 bases short, with 11 bases between. The CDR3 spans 13 residues. The CDR3 loop reads CASSLRVGDTQYF. The CDR3 DNA reads TGCGCCAGCAGCCTCAGGGTGGGCGATACGCAGTATTTT.

V is TRBV6-5 and J is TRBJ1-1, with D perhaps matching TRBD1 (5 bases). V lost 1 base and J 1 base, leaving 7 bases between the germline ends. CDR1 and CDR2 from the germline V gene are MNHEY and SVGAGI. The CDR3 is 14 residues long. CDR3 nucleotides: TGTGCCAGCAGTTACTTGGGGGGGAACACTGAAGCTTTCTTT. Its protein is CASSYLGGNTEAFF.

This chain joins TRBV20-1 and TRBJ1-4; D unclear. Germline V gives CDR1 DFQATT, CDR2 SNEGSKA (reference sequence). The CDR3 extends over 13 amino acids. Trimming shortened V by 0 bases and J by 7 bases, and 9 bases separated the two germline ends. The CDR3, as DNA: TGCAGTGCTAGAGATCGGCGGACTGAAAAACTGTTTTTT. Amino acid sequence: CSARDRRTEKLFF.

Many counts were recorded for this clonotype. This chain connects TRBV20-1 to TRBJ2-7; TRBD1 or TRBD2 may be the D gene (5 bases each). This CDR3 is 12 amino acids long. CDR1 is DFQATT, CDR2 SNEGSKA, per germline (reference sequence). The V gene lost 5 bases and the J gene lost 3 bases, with 11 bases spanning the gap. In nucleotides, the CDR3 is TGCAGTGCTCCGGGGACCTACTACGAGCAGTACTTC. Amino acid sequence: CSAPGTYYEQYF.

The chain uses TRBV20-1 and TRBJ2-7; D call uncertain. Germline V gene sequence: CDR1 DFQATT, CDR2 SNEGSKA (reference sequence). V lost 3 bases to trimming and J lost 5 bases, with 11 bases between them. The CDR3 is 12 residues long. The CDR3 DNA sequence: TGCAGTGCTAGGTCTAGTCTGCACGAGCAGTACTTC. Protein sequence: CSARSSLHEQYF.

The sample holds one count of this clonotype. Given a much more abundant clone one base away, this may be a read error. The J gene is TRBJ2-7, the V gene TRBV19; perhaps TRBD1 as D (9 bases). The CDR3 has 13 amino acids. Germline-derived CDR1 and CDR2 are LNHDA and SQIVND (reference sequence). CDR3 region: CAGSSGTGYEQYF. The CDR3 DNA reads as TGTGCCGGTAGTAGCGGGACAGGGTACGAGCAGTACTTC.

The J gene is TRBJ1-5, the V gene TRBV3-1, with D perhaps TRBD1 (6 bases). The CDR3 totals 16 residues. The ends were cut back, 1 base at V and 6 bases at J, with 16 bases in the middle. The germline V gene has CDR1 LGHDT and CDR2 YNNKEL (reference sequence). CDR3 region: CASSQGAGGRVQPQHF. CDR3 DNA: TGTGCCAGCAGCCAAGGGGCGGGGGGGCGAGTTCAGCCCCAGCATTTT.

Here the CDR3 DNA reads TGTGCCAGCAGCTTGCCGGGTCCGAGGACCTACGAGCAGTACTTC. This sequence encodes CASSLPGPRTYEQYF. This sequence joins TRBV5-6 and TRBJ2-7; D unclear. The CDR3 is 15 residues long. V dropped 1 base and J dropped 2 bases, with 13 bases sitting between them. Germline loops: CDR1 SGHDT, CDR2 YYEEEE.

To note about this clonotype: One end of the junction does not line up with germline, which may come from a read error. V and J are TRBV12-3 or TRBV12-4 and TRBJ2-3; a weak D match, TRBD2 (5 bases). This CDR3 spans 16 amino acids. CDR3 region: CASSLGRLSSTDMQYF. As DNA, the CDR3 is TGTGCCAGCAGTCTCGGACGGCTATCTAGCACAGATATGCAGTATTTT.

This clonotype appeared a few times. CDR3 DNA sequence: TGCAGTGCTGCCGGACTAGCGGGGAACAATGAGCAGTTCTTC. It specifies CSAAGLAGNNEQFF. V usage is TRBV20-1 and J usage is TRBJ2-1; TRBD2 matches at 12 bases. Per the germline V gene, CDR1 is DFQATT and CDR2 is SNEGSKA (reference sequence). Trimming at V came to 5 bases and at J to 5 bases, leaving 4 bases not matched to a gene. CDR3 length: 14 amino acids.

The V gene is TRBV6-2 or TRBV6-3, the J gene TRBJ2-7, with 10 bases aligning to TRBD1. In germline, CDR1 is MNHEY, CDR2 SVGEGT. V shed 7 bases, J shed 4 bases, and the junction held 13 bases outside the gene matches. The CDR3 contains 16 residues. In nucleotides, the CDR3 is TGTGCCAGCACTCCTTACCTGGGACAGGGGCTGTACGAGCAGTACTTC. This translates into CASTPYLGQGLYEQYF.

Only a few counts were recorded for this clonotype. This chain links TRBV7-2 with TRBJ2-7; D may be TRBD1 or TRBD2 (5 bases each). Trimming shortened V by 4 bases and J by 7 bases, and 20 bases separated the two germline ends. The CDR3 is made up of 15 amino acids. In germline, CDR1 is SGHTA, CDR2 FQGNSA. The CDR3 region has the DNA TGTGCCAGCAGCTCTGATTGGGGCTTAACTAGGGAGCAGTACTTC. It specifies CASSSDWGLTREQYF. Drawing the rest from reference TRBV7-2 and TRBJ2-7, the complete variable domain is GAGVSQSPSNKVTEKGKDVELRCDPISGHTALYWYRQSLGQGLEFLIYFQGNSAPDKSGLPSDRFSAERTGGSVSTLTIQRTQQEDSAVYLCASSSDWGLTREQYFGPGTRLTVT.

This clonotype was counted between two and nine times. V usage is TRBV9 and J usage is TRBJ2-1; TRBD2 matches at 8 bases. The J segment lost 3 bases and the V segment lost 3 bases, leaving 8 bases of the junction unmatched. The CDR3 contains 16 residues. Germline-derived CDR1 and CDR2 are SGDLS and YYNGEE. CDR3 loop: CASSAPGGALYNEQFF. DNA for the CDR3: TGTGCCAGCAGCGCACCCGGGGGGGCCCTCTACAATGAGCAGTTCTTC.

The chain uses TRBV6-1 and TRBJ1-4; D remains ambiguous. V lost 7 bases and J lost 8, with 11 bases in between. The germline gives CDR1 MNHNS, CDR2 SASEGT. The CDR3 is 12 residues long. The CDR3 loop is CASTQTREKLFF. The CDR3 DNA reads as TGTGCCAGCACACAAACGCGCGAAAAACTGTTTTTT.

The rearrangement links TRBV6-2 or TRBV6-3 to TRBJ1-6, with unresolved D. This CDR3 region has 11 residues. The germline V and J ends were trimmed by 7 bases and 12 bases, with 10 bases remaining between them. Germline V gene data show CDR1 as MNHEY and CDR2 as SVGEGT. The CDR3 sequence: CASTDGLPLHF. The DNA of the CDR3 is TGTGCCAGCACCGATGGCTTACCCCTCCACTTT.

This clonotype was found a few times. The chain is built from TRBV2 and TRBJ2-5, with a possible D match to TRBD2 (7 bases). Germline CDR1 and CDR2: SNHLY and FYNNEI. V was cut by 6 bases and J by 1 base, with 18 bases left in between. The CDR3 sequence is 16 residues long. In DNA, the CDR3 is TGTGCCAGCAGGGACTGGGGGAGGGGGGGCCAAGAGACCCAGTACTTC. Encoded protein: CASRDWGRGGQETQYF.

The J gene is TRBJ1-2, the V gene TRBV5-4, with D possibly being TRBD1 (5 bases). The CDR3 is 13 amino acids. Trimming removed 5 bases at V and 4 bases at J, with 12 bases between. Germline V CDR1 and CDR2: SGHNT, YYREEE (reference sequence). CDR3 sequence reads: CASSWDGPYGYTF. The CDR3, as DNA: TGTGCCAGCAGTTGGGACGGGCCCTATGGCTACACCTTC.

The chain has TRBV18 and TRBJ1-1; 9 bases agree with TRBD1. After removal of 5 bases from V and 2 bases from J, the junction contained 6 bases not matched to a gene. Germline V lookup: CDR1 KGHSH, CDR2 LQKENI. The CDR3 spans 15 residues. This CDR3 is CASSSGDRANTEAFF. The CDR3, as DNA: TGTGCCAGCTCATCCGGGGACAGGGCAAACACTGAAGCTTTCTTT.

There are a few counts of this clonotype. The V gene is TRBV20-1, the J gene TRBJ2-1; D is perhaps TRBD2 (7 bases). V gave up 6 bases and J gave up 0 bases, with 18 bases separating them. This CDR3 is 16 amino acids long. Germline CDR1 reads DFQATT; CDR2 reads SNEGSKA (reference sequence). This CDR3 is CSAQLRGGTSYNEQFF. CDR3 bases: TGCAGTGCGCAACTGAGGGGGGGGACCTCCTACAATGAGCAGTTCTTC.

V and J are TRBV6-1 and TRBJ1-2, with D possibly TRBD1 on 6 matching bases. V was clipped by 6 bases and J by 0 bases, with 11 bases between them. The CDR3 contains 14 residues. Germline values: CDR1 MNHNS, CDR2 SASEGT. The DNA for the CDR3 is TGTGCCAGCAGCAATCCAGGGGCTAACTATGGCTACACCTTC. Translation: CASSNPGANYGYTF.

The chain employs TRBV20-1 and TRBJ1-6; D gene unclear. V lost 6 bases to trimming and J lost 7 bases, with 16 bases between them. The CDR3 runs 14 residues. The germline gives CDR1 DFQATT, CDR2 SNEGSKA (reference sequence). As DNA, the CDR3 is TGCAGTGCCCGGACGGCCGACGGGAATTCACCCCTCCACTTT. Amino acid sequence: CSARTADGNSPLHF.

This clonotype was counted a few times. The chain joins TRBV29-1 to TRBJ2-5; D possibly corresponds to TRBD2 (6 bases). The V gene's germline CDR1 is SQVTM and CDR2 ANQGSEA. Deletions cut 3 bases from V and 13 bases from J, with 18 bases between. This CDR3 comprises 12 residues. In nucleotides, the CDR3 is TGCAGCGTTGATGGGGGGTCAATGGGTACGTACTTC. Translated: CSVDGGSMGTYF.

In this sample, this clonotype turned up a few times. The chain recombines TRBV2 with TRBJ1-2; 7 nucleotides match TRBD1. CDR1 is SNHLY and CDR2 is FYNNEI in the germline V gene. CDR3 length equals 16 residues. The V gene end was trimmed by 0 bases and the J gene end by 4 bases; junction bases not matched to a gene: 8. Here the CDR3 DNA reads TGTGCCAGCAGTGAAGCCGGGCCAGGGGGTGGCTATGGCTACACCTTC. It translates to CASSEAGPGGGYGYTF. The variable domain in full, with the rest retrieved from reference TRBV2 and TRBJ1-2, is EPEVTQTPSHQVTQMGQEVILRCVPISNHLYFYWYRQILGQKVEFLVSFYNNEISEKSEIFDDQFSVERPDGSNFTLKIRSTKLEDSAMYFCASSEAGPGGGYGYTFGSGTRLTVV.

This clonotype was detected a few times. This sequence joins TRBV28 and TRBJ1-1, with 8 bases fitting TRBD1. V was pared by 6 bases and J by 1 base, with 10 bases of the junction left unmatched. This CDR3 is built from 16 residues. Germline values: CDR1 MDHEN, CDR2 SYDVKM. CDR3 sequence: CASRIGGQGANTEAFF. CDR3 sequence (DNA): TGTGCCAGCAGGATTGGGGGTCAGGGGGCGAACACTGAAGCTTTCTTT.